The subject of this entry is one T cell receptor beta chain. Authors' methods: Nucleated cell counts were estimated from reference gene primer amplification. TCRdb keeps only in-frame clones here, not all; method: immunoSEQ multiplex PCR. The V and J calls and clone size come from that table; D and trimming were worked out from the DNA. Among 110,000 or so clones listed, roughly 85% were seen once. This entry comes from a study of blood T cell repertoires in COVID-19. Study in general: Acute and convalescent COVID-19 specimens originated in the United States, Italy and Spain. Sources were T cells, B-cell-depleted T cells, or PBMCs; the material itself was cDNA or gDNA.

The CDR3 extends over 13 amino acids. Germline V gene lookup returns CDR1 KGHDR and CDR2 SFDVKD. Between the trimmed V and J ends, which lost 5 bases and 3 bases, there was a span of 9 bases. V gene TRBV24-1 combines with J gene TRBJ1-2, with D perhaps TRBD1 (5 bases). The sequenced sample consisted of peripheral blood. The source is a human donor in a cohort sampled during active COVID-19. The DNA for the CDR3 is TGTGCCACCAGTGCCCAGGGTGACTATGGCTACACCTTC. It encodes CATSAQGDYGYTF.